This is a list of T cell receptor beta chains from one sample in a study of blood T cell repertoires in COVID-19. Using immunoSEQ multiplex PCR, the repertoire was profiled, and TCRdb retains in-frame clones only, with some absent. The sample holds approximately 180,000 clones, approximately 82% seen once. Material: PBMCs or T cells enriched from blood (not recorded which). The source of these receptors is a woman in her forties or fifties who had recovered from COVID-19. Both conserved end residues are part of each CDR3. The order of the fields is J gene, V gene, D gene, clone size, CDR3 DNA, CDR3 protein. A D gene is named only where the DNA matches it firmly. Clone size is stated in some rows and not others, as once, few, many or a class when expanded.

j_call: TRBJ2-7
v_call: TRBV5-1
d_call: -
clone_size: -
cdr3_nt: TGCGCCAGCAGCCCCACATCCCCGGGGTACAGGGCCTCTACCAACTACGAGCAGTACTTC
cdr3_aa: CASSPTSPGYRASTNYEQYF

j_call: TRBJ1-2
v_call: TRBV7-9
d_call: -
clone_size: -
cdr3_nt: TGTGCCAGTGGCAGGGAGGGGTATGGCTACACCTTC
cdr3_aa: CASGREGYGYTF

j_call: TRBJ2-1
v_call: TRBV24-1
d_call: -
clone_size: -
cdr3_nt: TGTGCCACCAGGGACTATAGGGACCCGACTGAGCAGTTCTTC
cdr3_aa: CATRDYRDPTEQFF

j_call: TRBJ2-5
v_call: TRBV9
d_call: -
clone_size: once
cdr3_nt: TGTGCCAGCAGCGTAGAGCGTGAGGGGACCCAGTACTTC
cdr3_aa: CASSVEREGTQYF

j_call: TRBJ2-3
v_call: TRBV27
d_call: -
clone_size: -
cdr3_nt: TGTGCCAGCAGCCCCTGGCCATCCGCGGGGGATACGCAGTATTTT
cdr3_aa: CASSPWPSAGDTQYF

j_call: TRBJ1-6
v_call: TRBV6-5
d_call: -
clone_size: -
cdr3_nt: TGTGCCAGCGGGAGGGCGACAATGGGTTCACCCCTCCACTTT
cdr3_aa: CASGRATMGSPLHF

j_call: TRBJ2-7
v_call: TRBV7-2
d_call: TRBD1
clone_size: -
cdr3_nt: TGTGCCAGCAGCCCAGACAGGGGTTTCTACGAGCAGTACTTC
cdr3_aa: CASSPDRGFYEQYF

j_call: TRBJ1-5
v_call: TRBV29-1
d_call: TRBD1
clone_size: -
cdr3_nt: TGCAGCGTCGGGGGAACCGGGACAGCTAGCAATCAGCCCCAGCATTTT
cdr3_aa: CSVGGTGTASNQPQHF

j_call: TRBJ2-1
v_call: TRBV24-1
d_call: TRBD1
clone_size: once
cdr3_nt: TGTGCCACCAGTGACCGGGACAGGGCCCGCAATGAGCAGTTCTTC
cdr3_aa: CATSDRDRARNEQFF

j_call: TRBJ2-7
v_call: TRBV27
d_call: -
clone_size: -
cdr3_nt: TGTGCCAGCAGTCTCCGGGAAGGGCCCTACGAGCAGTACTTC
cdr3_aa: CASSLREGPYEQYF

j_call: TRBJ1-5
v_call: TRBV2
d_call: -
clone_size: -
cdr3_nt: TGTGCCAGCAGCCTAGACAGTAGCAATCAGCCCCAGCATTTT
cdr3_aa: CASSLDSSNQPQHF

j_call: TRBJ2-1
v_call: TRBV9
d_call: TRBD2
clone_size: -
cdr3_nt: TGTGCCAGCAGCGTAGGTACTAGCGCCCCATACTACAATGAGCAGTTCTTC
cdr3_aa: CASSVGTSAPYYNEQFF

j_call: TRBJ1-2
v_call: TRBV5-1
d_call: -
clone_size: -
cdr3_nt: TGCGCCAGCAGAACCGGGGGACTGGATGGCTACACCTTC
cdr3_aa: CASRTGGLDGYTF

j_call: TRBJ2-5
v_call: TRBV4-3
d_call: TRBD2
clone_size: few
cdr3_nt: TGCGCCAGCAGCCAAGACTGGTTGGCGGGAGGGGGGACCCAGTACTTC
cdr3_aa: CASSQDWLAGGGTQYF

j_call: TRBJ2-1
v_call: TRBV7-2
d_call: TRBD1
clone_size: -
cdr3_nt: TGTGCCAGCAGCTTTTTTGAAAGGGGGCTACTCTACAATGAGCAGTTCTTC
cdr3_aa: CASSFFERGLLYNEQFF

j_call: TRBJ1-4
v_call: TRBV5-4
d_call: TRBD1
clone_size: -
cdr3_nt: TGTGCCAGCAGCGGCGGACAGGGGCCAACTAATGAAAAACTGTTTTTT
cdr3_aa: CASSGGQGPTNEKLFF

j_call: TRBJ1-6
v_call: TRBV6-2/TRBV6-3
d_call: -
clone_size: -
cdr3_nt: TGTGCCAGCAGCCCGGTGGTGACTCGAAATTCACCCCTCCACTTT
cdr3_aa: CASSPVVTRNSPLHF

j_call: TRBJ1-1
v_call: TRBV18
d_call: -
clone_size: -
cdr3_nt: TGTGCCAGCTCACTCGAGACAGCCAGGGGCATGAACACTGAAGCTTTCTTT
cdr3_aa: CASSLETARGMNTEAFF

j_call: TRBJ2-3
v_call: TRBV7-8
d_call: -
clone_size: -
cdr3_nt: TGTGCCAGCAGCTCCCAGGGGAGCACAGATACGCAGTATTTT
cdr3_aa: CASSSQGSTDTQYF

j_call: TRBJ2-5
v_call: TRBV7-2
d_call: TRBD2
clone_size: -
cdr3_nt: TGTGCCAGCAGCCCCGGGAGGAGGATCGAGGTGGAGACCCAGTACTTC
cdr3_aa: CASSPGRRIEVETQYF

j_call: TRBJ2-3
v_call: TRBV7-2
d_call: TRBD1
clone_size: -
cdr3_nt: TGTGCCAGCAGCTTAGAAGGCAGGGGGCACACAGATACGCAGTATTTT
cdr3_aa: CASSLEGRGHTDTQYF

j_call: TRBJ2-7
v_call: TRBV28
d_call: -
clone_size: -
cdr3_nt: TGTGCCAGCAGTTCCATCCCCGCAGGGCGAGCCTACGAGCAGTACTTC
cdr3_aa: CASSSIPAGRAYEQYF

j_call: TRBJ1-1
v_call: TRBV12-3/TRBV12-4
d_call: -
clone_size: -
cdr3_nt: TGTGCCAGCAGTTTAGCACAGGGATTAGCTTTCTTT
cdr3_aa: CASSLAQGLAFF

j_call: TRBJ1-6
v_call: TRBV18
d_call: -
clone_size: -
cdr3_nt: TGTGCCAGCTCACCGGACAACAATTCACCCCTCCACTTT
cdr3_aa: CASSPDNNSPLHF

j_call: TRBJ2-2
v_call: TRBV6-6
d_call: -
clone_size: -
cdr3_nt: TGTGCCAGCAGTACCAGGACTCGGAACACCGGGGAGCTGTTTTTT
cdr3_aa: CASSTRTRNTGELFF

j_call: TRBJ2-5
v_call: TRBV11-2
d_call: TRBD2
clone_size: -
cdr3_nt: TGTGCCAGCAGCTTATTCCCCTCAGGGGGACTAGCGGGACCAGAGACCCAGTACTTC
cdr3_aa: CASSLFPSGGLAGPETQYF

j_call: TRBJ1-1
v_call: TRBV6-5
d_call: -
clone_size: -
cdr3_nt: TGTGCCAGCAGCCAAGGGGGTTCAAGGACTGAAGCTTTCTTT
cdr3_aa: CASSQGGSRTEAFF

j_call: TRBJ2-1
v_call: TRBV9
d_call: -
clone_size: -
cdr3_nt: TGTGCCAGCAGCGTAGCTAGTCAGGGGGGTAATGAGCAGTTCTTC
cdr3_aa: CASSVASQGGNEQFF

j_call: TRBJ2-1
v_call: TRBV28
d_call: TRBD2
clone_size: -
cdr3_nt: TGTGCCAGCAGTTTATTGATGGGTAGCGGGAGGGATAAGAGCTCCTACAATGAGCAGTTCTTC
cdr3_aa: CASSLLMGSGRDKSSYNEQFF

j_call: TRBJ1-1
v_call: TRBV28
d_call: TRBD1
clone_size: few
cdr3_nt: TGTGCCAGTCAAAAACAGGGGGCGGGCACTGAAGCTTTCTTT
cdr3_aa: CASQKQGAGTEAFF

j_call: TRBJ2-5
v_call: TRBV4-2
d_call: -
clone_size: once
cdr3_nt: TGTGCCAGCAGCCAAGCAGGCCACAAAGAGACCCAGTACTTC
cdr3_aa: CASSQAGHKETQYF

j_call: TRBJ2-5
v_call: TRBV6-5
d_call: -
clone_size: -
cdr3_nt: TGTGCCAGCAGTTCGACCTGGGGCGATCAAGAGACCCAGTACTTC
cdr3_aa: CASSSTWGDQETQYF

j_call: TRBJ1-4
v_call: TRBV4-1
d_call: -
clone_size: -
cdr3_nt: TGCGCCAGCAGCCAAGAGGGAGTTGGGAAACTGTTTTTT
cdr3_aa: CASSQEGVGKLFF

j_call: TRBJ2-3
v_call: TRBV6-5
d_call: -
clone_size: -
cdr3_nt: TGTGCCAGCAGTTACTTCAGGGTTATGGCAGATACGCAGTATTTT
cdr3_aa: CASSYFRVMADTQYF

j_call: TRBJ2-7
v_call: TRBV12-3/TRBV12-4
d_call: -
clone_size: -
cdr3_nt: TGTGCCAGCAGTTCCGGTGGCTCCTACGAGCAGTACTTC
cdr3_aa: CASSSGGSYEQYF

j_call: TRBJ1-6
v_call: TRBV20-1
d_call: TRBD1
clone_size: -
cdr3_nt: TGCAGTGCTAGTCCCAGGGGGTTCTATAATTCACCCCTCCACTTT
cdr3_aa: CSASPRGFYNSPLHF

j_call: TRBJ1-2
v_call: TRBV27
d_call: TRBD1
clone_size: -
cdr3_nt: TGTGCCAGCAGTTTATCGAGACAGGGGGCGCTGGGCTACACCTTC
cdr3_aa: CASSLSRQGALGYTF

j_call: TRBJ1-4
v_call: TRBV28
d_call: -
clone_size: -
cdr3_nt: TGTGCCAGCATACCACGAAGGACAGTCACCGGAGCGGAAAAACTGTTTTTT
cdr3_aa: CASIPRRTVTGAEKLFF

j_call: TRBJ2-7
v_call: TRBV27
d_call: -
clone_size: -
cdr3_nt: TGTGCCAGCAGTCCAGGTTTCCCCTACGAGCAGTACTTC
cdr3_aa: CASSPGFPYEQYF